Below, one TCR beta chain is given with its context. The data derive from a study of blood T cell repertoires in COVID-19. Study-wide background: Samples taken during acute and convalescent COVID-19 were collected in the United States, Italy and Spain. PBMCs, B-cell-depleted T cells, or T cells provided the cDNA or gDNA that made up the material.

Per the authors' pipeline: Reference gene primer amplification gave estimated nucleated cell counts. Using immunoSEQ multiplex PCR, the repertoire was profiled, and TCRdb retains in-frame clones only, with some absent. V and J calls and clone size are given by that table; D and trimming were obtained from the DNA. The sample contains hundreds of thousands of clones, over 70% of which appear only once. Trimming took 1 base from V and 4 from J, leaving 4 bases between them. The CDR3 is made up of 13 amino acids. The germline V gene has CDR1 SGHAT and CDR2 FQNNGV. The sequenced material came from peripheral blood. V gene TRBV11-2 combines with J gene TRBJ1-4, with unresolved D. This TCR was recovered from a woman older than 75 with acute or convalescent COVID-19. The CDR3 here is CASSLGYNEKLFF. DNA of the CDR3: TGTGCCAGCAGCTTAGGCTATAATGAAAAACTGTTTTTT.